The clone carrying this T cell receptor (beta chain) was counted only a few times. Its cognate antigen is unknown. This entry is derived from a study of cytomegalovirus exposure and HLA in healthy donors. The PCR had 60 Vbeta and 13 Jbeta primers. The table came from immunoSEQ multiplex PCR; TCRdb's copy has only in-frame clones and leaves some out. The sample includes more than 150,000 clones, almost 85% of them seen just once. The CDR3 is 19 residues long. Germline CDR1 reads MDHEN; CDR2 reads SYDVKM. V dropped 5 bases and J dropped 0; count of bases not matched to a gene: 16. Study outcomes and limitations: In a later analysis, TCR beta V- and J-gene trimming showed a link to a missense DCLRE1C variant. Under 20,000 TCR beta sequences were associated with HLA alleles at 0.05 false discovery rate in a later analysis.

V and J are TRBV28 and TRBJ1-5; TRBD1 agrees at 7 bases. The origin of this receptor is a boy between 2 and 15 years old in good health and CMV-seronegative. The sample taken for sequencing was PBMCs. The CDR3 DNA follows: TGTGCCAGCAGTCCACAGGGGCCAGGTGAATGGTATAGCAATCAGCCCCAGCATTTT. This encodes CASSPQGPGEWYSNQPQHF.